This TCR beta chain was found in a study of TIL therapy for anti-PD-1-resistant metastatic lung cancer. Background on the study: Tumors carried a median about 1.4 non-synonymous mutations per megabase.

Time point given: pre-treatment sample, taken before nivolumab and TIL therapy. Sequencing used immunoSEQ v3. Some clones are missing from TCRdb's copy, which holds only in-frame ones; the method was immunoSEQ multiplex PCR. The table includes about 15,000 clones, around 86% detected once. The CDR3 spans 16 residues. Germline V CDR1 and CDR2: LNHNV, YYDKDF (reference sequence). The trim removed 4 bases at V and 0 bases at J, leaving 7 bases unmatched. The sequencing here drew on blood, taken at baseline. The rearrangement links TRBV15 to TRBJ1-1, with 8 bases identical to TRBD1. This sequence was found in a person aged 25-79 years with non-small cell lung cancer. The CDR3 is CATSKETGAVNTEAFF. The DNA for the CDR3 is TGTGCCACCAGCAAGGAGACAGGGGCTGTGAACACTGAAGCTTTCTTT. Full variable domain (rest looked up from reference TRBV15 and TRBJ1-1): DAMVIQNPRYQVTQFGKPVTLSCSQTLNHNVMYWYQQKSSQAPKLLFHYYDKDFNNEADTPDNFQSRRPNTSFCFLDIRSPGLGDTAMYLCATSKETGAVNTEAFFGQGTRLTVV.